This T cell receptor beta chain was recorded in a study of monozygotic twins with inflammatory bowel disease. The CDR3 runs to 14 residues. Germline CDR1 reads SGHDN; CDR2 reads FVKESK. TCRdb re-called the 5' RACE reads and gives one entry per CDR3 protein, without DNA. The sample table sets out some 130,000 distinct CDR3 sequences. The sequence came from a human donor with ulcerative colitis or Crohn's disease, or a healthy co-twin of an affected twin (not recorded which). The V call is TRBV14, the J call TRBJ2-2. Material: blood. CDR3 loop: CASGSGTNTGELFF.